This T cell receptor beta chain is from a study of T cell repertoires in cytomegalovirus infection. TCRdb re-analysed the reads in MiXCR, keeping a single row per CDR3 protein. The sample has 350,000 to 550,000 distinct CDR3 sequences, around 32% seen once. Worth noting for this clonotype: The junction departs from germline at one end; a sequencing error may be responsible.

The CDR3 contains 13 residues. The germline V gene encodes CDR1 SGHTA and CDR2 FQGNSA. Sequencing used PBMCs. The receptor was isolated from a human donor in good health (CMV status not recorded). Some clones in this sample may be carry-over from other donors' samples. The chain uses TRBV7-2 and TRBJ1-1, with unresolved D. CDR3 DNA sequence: TGTTCCAGAAGCCAAAAGGGTAACACTGAAGCTTTCTTT. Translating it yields CSRSQKGNTEAFF.